Sequencing of this T cell receptor (beta chain) was carried out in a study of cytomegalovirus exposure and HLA in healthy donors. A remark on this clone: No antigen is known for it.

Germline CDR1 SNHLY, CDR2 FYNNEI. Trimming left V 7 bases short and J 4 bases short, with 17 bases between. CDR3 length: 15 amino acids. General study findings and limits: Most TCR sequences were rare, but some public TCRs occurred in many donors. A later analysis found first-cohort TCR clusters tended to co-occur in the 110 or so validation repertoires.

The table came from immunoSEQ multiplex PCR; TCRdb's copy has only in-frame clones and leaves some out. Altogether 200,000 or so clones are present, 80% to 95% being singletons, with the ten largest covering approximately 1.1%. V is TRBV2 and J is TRBJ2-1, with D perhaps matching TRBD2 (6 bases). Sequenced input: PBMCs. This receptor was identified in a woman aged 18-29 years in good health and CMV-seronegative. This CDR3 reads CASIPGRDFYNEQFF. CDR3 coding DNA: TGTGCCAGCATTCCTGGCCGGGACTTTTACAATGAGCAGTTCTTC.